Following are 27 T cell receptor beta chains from one sample sequenced in a study of T cells expressing NK-cell markers. TCRdb reworked the 5' RACE reads into one entry per CDR3 protein, no DNA. The listing contains roughly 280,000 distinct CDR3 sequences. Sequencing used blood T cells: a sorted CD56 or NKG2C T cell subset, CD4+ or CD8+ T cells, or bulk PBMC T cells (not recorded which). Receptor source: a man between 18 and 35 years old in good health.

The chain employs TRBV27 and TRBJ2-3. Germline V gene data show CDR1 as MNHEY and CDR2 as SMNVEV (reference sequence). CDR3 length: 16 residues. Here the CDR3 reads CASSFASGLGVWTQYF.

The V call is TRBV30, the J call TRBJ2-1; TCRdb reports TRBD2, a call that lacks DNA to check it against. CDR3 size: 15 residues. Germline V lookup: CDR1 GTSNPN, CDR2 SVGIG (reference sequence). CDR3 loop: CAWSPGLPTNNEQFF. Supplemented by reference TRBV30 and TRBJ2-1, the full variable domain reads SQTIHQWPATLVQPVGSPLSLECTVEGTSNPNLYWYRQAAGRGLQLLFYSVGIGQISSEVPQNLSASRPQDRQFILSSKKLLLSDSGFYLCAWSPGLPTNNEQFFGPGTRLTVL.

V is TRBV6-5 and J is TRBJ2-5. CDR1 and CDR2 (germline): MNHEY, SVGAGI. This CDR3 is 15 amino acids long. The CDR3 protein is CASSYSGANGETQYF.

J is TRBJ2-7 and V is TRBV12-3 or TRBV12-4; TCRdb gives TRBD1 as the D gene, but with no DNA this cannot be confirmed. This CDR3 comprises 14 residues. The CDR3 reads CASKKGQGEYEQYF.

This chain uses TRBV30 with TRBJ1-1. CDR1 and CDR2 from the germline V gene are GTSNPN and SVGIG (reference sequence). The CDR3 consists of 11 residues. The CDR3 sequence: CAAAPNTEAFF.

The chain is built from TRBV29-1 and TRBJ1-1. Germline V gene lookup returns CDR1 SQVTM and CDR2 ANQGSEA. CDR3 length: 11 amino acids. The CDR3 protein is CSVEGNTEAFF.

This chain joins TRBV4-3 and TRBJ2-1; the TRBD2 assignment by TCRdb is unverifiable without DNA. Germline CDR1 and CDR2: LGHNA and YSLEER. This CDR3 spans 17 amino acids. The CDR3 sequence is CASSLVVLAGGKNEQFF.

This rearrangement joins TRBV12-3 or TRBV12-4 to TRBJ1-5; the D call from TCRdb, TRBD1, cannot be confirmed without DNA. The CDR3 is 15 residues long. CDR3 in amino acids: CASSPTGKLNQPQHF.

This chain joins TRBV6-1 and TRBJ1-1; TCRdb selects TRBD1, and the lack of DNA leaves this call unchecked. The CDR3 has 15 amino acids. Looked up from germline, CDR1 is MNHNS and CDR2 is SASEGT. The CDR3: CASSRPVGLNTEAFF.

This chain uses TRBV7-2 with TRBJ2-1. This CDR3 is 17 amino acids long. Germline loops: CDR1 SGHTA, CDR2 FQGNSA. The CDR3 spells CASSPGGFRLIYNEQFF.

The V gene is TRBV5-1, the J gene TRBJ2-2. This CDR3 has 16 residues. Germline assignment: CDR1 SGHRS and CDR2 YFSETQ. CDR3 protein: CASSSSSLPNTGELFF.

The V and J genes are TRBV20-1 and TRBJ2-5; TCRdb picks TRBD1, but there is no DNA to check that call. The CDR3 is 14 residues long. CDR1 DFQATT and CDR2 SNEGSKA come from the germline V gene (reference sequence). The CDR3 loop is CSASGTSKPETQYF.

The rearrangement uses TRBV6-4 and TRBJ1-3; TCRdb calls TRBD1, which cannot be checked without DNA. Germline-derived CDR1 and CDR2 are MRHNA and SNTAGT. The CDR3 is 17 amino acids. CDR3 residues: CASSDSGQGEDGNTIYF.

The chain has TRBV20-1 and TRBJ2-5; TCRdb's D call, TRBD2, is unchecked because there is no DNA. CDR1 and CDR2 from the germline V gene are DFQATT and SNEGSKA (reference sequence). The CDR3 totals 15 residues. The CDR3 sequence is CSARWTSGVEETQYF.

The chain uses TRBV30 and TRBJ2-7. This CDR3 region has 13 residues. Germline V lookup: CDR1 GTSNPN, CDR2 SVGIG (reference sequence). CDR3 residues: CAWSGQVAYEQYF.

The CDR3 region is CSARDLKPANIQYF. The chain joins TRBV20-1 to TRBJ2-4. The germline gives CDR1 DFQATT, CDR2 SNEGSKA (reference sequence). The CDR3 covers 14 residues.

The chain combines TRBV5-5 with TRBJ1-4. There are 13 residues in the CDR3. Germline assignment: CDR1 SGHKS and CDR2 YYEKEE (reference sequence). Here the CDR3 reads CASSLENNEKLFF.

This chain uses TRBV12-3 or TRBV12-4 with TRBJ2-1; TCRdb picks TRBD1, but there is no DNA to check that call. The CDR3 spans 16 residues. CDR3 in amino acids: CASSSSGQISYNEQFF.

This sequence joins TRBV25-1 and TRBJ2-1; checking the TCRdb D call of TRBD1 is not possible without DNA. Germline V gives CDR1 MGHDK, CDR2 SYGVNS. The CDR3 extends over 12 amino acids. The CDR3 protein is CASSVPGHYTLF.

This CDR3 reads CATSRGSLAGGSYNEQFF. The chain combines TRBV15 with TRBJ2-1; TCRdb lists TRBD2, though no DNA is available to test this call. CDR1 LNHNV and CDR2 YYDKDF come from the germline V gene (reference sequence). The CDR3 is made up of 18 amino acids.

This chain uses TRBV24-1 with TRBJ2-3; TCRdb picks TRBD1, but there is no DNA to check that call. The CDR3 runs 13 residues. Germline V gene data show CDR1 as KGHDR and CDR2 as SFDVKD. The CDR3 protein is CATSAPGSGTQYF.

V gene TRBV12-3 or TRBV12-4 combines with J gene TRBJ2-1; absent DNA, TCRdb's TRBD1 call cannot be checked. This CDR3 is 13 amino acids long. This CDR3 reads CASSLGTGDEQFF.

The chain employs TRBV11-3 and TRBJ2-3; TCRdb's D call of TRBD1 is untestable without DNA. The V gene's germline CDR1 is SGHNT and CDR2 YENEEA. The CDR3 loop spans 14 amino acids. CDR3 in amino acids: CASSYSPATDTQYF.

The chain recombines TRBV12-5 with TRBJ2-1; TCRdb lists TRBD2, though no DNA is available to test this call. Germline V gives CDR1 LGHNT, CDR2 FRNRAP. This CDR3 is built from 15 residues. CDR3 sequence: CASGLVAGGPDEQFF.

The chain is built from TRBV5-1 and TRBJ1-4. The CDR3 sequence is 13 residues long. Germline loops: CDR1 SGHRS, CDR2 YFSETQ. The CDR3 loop is CASRPRGDEKLFF.

The chain couples TRBV6-4 to TRBJ2-4; the TRBD2 assignment by TCRdb is unverifiable without DNA. The germline CDR1 and CDR2 sequences are MRHNA and SNTAGT. The CDR3 consists of 14 residues. CDR3 amino acids: CASSEAASGNIQYF.

The rearrangement joins TRBV5-1 to TRBJ2-3; TCRdb indicates TRBD2, and absent DNA this call remains unverified. Germline CDR1 reads SGHRS; CDR2 reads YFSETQ. This CDR3 is built from 16 residues. The CDR3 sequence is CASSLVRGRSTDTQYF.